This TCR beta chain was found in a study of blood T cell repertoires in COVID-19 (dated by TCRdb to the early 2020s). About the full investigation: The collaborator samples originated in the United States, Italy and Spain and spanned the acute and convalescent phases of COVID-19. The repertoires were released in a freely available public database intended as a resource for research on the immune response to SARS-CoV-2. The material from the prospective study consisted of cDNA or gDNA derived from T cells, B-cell-depleted T cells, or PBMCs. Where HLA class I and class II types were available, the types were taken from metadata supplied by the sample provider, not from assay-based typing. The samples were drawn from two sources: the first 160 participants of the ongoing ImmuneRACE study, and some 1,300 subjects contributed by 6 global collaborators. Sample metadata almost always included a de-identified subject ID, COVID-19 status, age in years and sex. Subjects who had been exposed to COVID-19, were actively infected with it, or had recovered from it provided the deeply sampled blood TCRbeta repertoires that made up the dataset.

Each collaborating institution followed its own protocols to collect whole blood in K2EDTA tubes. For TCRbeta analysis, collaborators shipped samples in one of three forms: frozen whole blood, isolated PBMCs, or DNA extracted from either of those sample types. Of note for this clone: Its antigen is unknown. One base away there is no much larger clone; base qualities are not given.

The immunoSEQ Assay, a bias-controlled multiplex PCR, was used to amplify TCRbeta CDR3 regions from genomic DNA. On the study's bioinformatics: Nucleated cell counts per sample were estimated from amplification of reference gene primers within the assay. To quantify the absolute abundance of each unique TCRbeta CDR3 rearrangement, sequence reads were collapsed and filtered. For each sample, productive Simpson clonality was calculated by taking the square root of Simpson's diversity index across productive rearrangements. TCRdb took this table from immuneACCESS and kept in-frame rearrangements with V and J called. Such tables lack part of the clones; where checked against another copy, unresolved V genes explain under half of the gap, and the rest is unexplained. That table supplies the V and J calls and clone size; D and trimming were determined from the DNA. The sample records some 58,000 clones, approximately 83% of which are singletons. The top ten constitute more than 1% of the sample.

Study-wide conclusions, independent of this receptor: The amount of clinical and demographic metadata varied by source and participant and was provided uncurated.

The germline V gene specifies MGHRA as CDR1 and YSYEKL as CDR2. V is cut by 3 bases and J by 5 bases, and the space between the germline ends is 14 bases. The CDR3 measures 15 amino acids from cysteine to phenylalanine. Only the CDR3 region is kept as DNA, spanning 45 bases read in frame from base 1. What was sequenced was peripheral blood. This receptor chain uses TRBV4-1 and TRBJ1-5; the D gene is unclear. The receptor was derived from a man in his forties with acute or convalescent COVID-19. In nucleotide form, the sequence is TGCGCCAGCAGCCAGACTCACAAGTTCGATCAGCCCCAGCATTTT. Translated, it reads CASSQTHKFDQPQHF.